This T cell receptor beta chain appears in the sequencing data of a study of vaccination effects on CD4 cells after COVID-19 (dated by TCRdb to between 2021 and 2023). Describing the broader study: In the ViraFEST assay, PBMC were stimulated with viral peptide pools, and TCR sequencing was then used to find antigen-specific CD4+ T cell clonotypes based on their expansion. Altogether, nine to ten COVID-19 convalescent patients and several SARS-CoV-2-naive healthy vaccine recipients made up the full study. About 1.8 million PBMC per well were cultured with approximately 10 ug/ml peptides in IMDM containing roughly 5% human AB serum, about 10 IU/ml IL-2 and gentamicin. Cultures from other donors in the study were sequenced with the Oncomine TCR Beta short-read assay on an Illumina iSeq 100. Two doses of either the BNT162b2 or the mRNA-1273 mRNA SARS-CoV-2 vaccine were administered to participants. In both COVID-19 convalescent patients and infection-naive vaccine recipients, the study compared SARS-CoV-2 spike-specific CD4+ TCR repertoires from before mRNA vaccination with those from after it. General conclusions and limits of the study: Among healthy vaccine recipients, nearly all vaccine-induced clones were SARS-CoV-2 mono-reactive, and just 1 of 255 was cross-reactive with common cold coronaviruses. Marked clonal contraction was observed in both infection-induced and vaccine-induced clones at late post-vaccination timepoints, consistent with waning T cell responses. Limitations of the study were the small number of convalescent patients and the absence of early post-infection timepoints.

Libraries came from the immunoSEQ multiplex PCR assay. DNA from the cultured, isolated CD4+ T cells was subjected to TCR beta CDR3 sequencing. In the original analysis: The analysis removed non-productive TCR sequences, trimmed reads to the CDR3 region, and retained only CDR3s that were 7 or more amino acids long. The MANAFEST web app was used to pick out antigen-specific clonotypes by comparing their expansion in peptide wells with that in reference cultures. For clones to be considered positive, expansion at FDR<0.05 versus reference and all other wells, an odds ratio above 5, and a frequency above 0.1% in two replicate wells were required. Clonotypes significantly expanded in SARS-CoV-2 spike wells and in at least one common cold coronavirus spike condition were defined as cross-reactive. CDR3 similarity was assessed by Levenshtein distance with the stringdist R package, and unrooted trees were built with ape in R 3.6.1. In TCRdb, the immuneACCESS table is reduced to in-frame sequences with V and J assigned. These tables do not hold every clone; where another copy was compared, an unresolved V gene accounts for under half, and the others remain unexplained. The D gene and trimming were derived from the DNA, and the V and J assignments and clone size from that table. For this sample there are some 40,000 clones; 65% to 75% appear just once. The ten largest clones represent about 3% of the sample.

Comments on this clone: This receptor's antigen is unknown. No much larger clone exists at a distance of one base, and base qualities are not known.

After less than eleven days of culture, CD4+ T cells were isolated with the EasySep CD4+ T cell isolation kit. Negative nucleocapsid antibody results before and after vaccination confirmed that the healthy vaccine recipients had no prior SARS-CoV-2 infection. Half of the culture medium was replaced with fresh IL-2-containing medium on days 3 and 7. Unless otherwise noted, each peptide stimulation condition was cultured in triplicate wells. Using Ficoll-Paque Plus gradient centrifugation, PBMC were separated from whole blood and then either used fresh or cryopreserved at -140C. Genomic DNA was extracted from cultured CD4+ T cells with the QIAamp micro DNA kit. Including cysteine and phenylalanine, the CDR3 has 14 amino acids. The retained sequence is limited to the CDR3, 42 bases, with the frame set at the first base. CDR1 LGHDT and CDR2 YNNKEL were looked up in the germline V gene (reference sequence). At the junction V is shortened by 1 base and J by 0 bases, with 7 bases in between.

This sequence originates from a human donor who received a COVID-19 vaccine. The starting material was CD4+ T cells from PBMCs cultured without peptide, obtained before COVID-19 vaccination. The sequence is built from TRBV3-1 (or the pseudogene TRBV3-2) and TRBJ2-7, with TRBD2 perhaps the D gene, on 5 matching bases. The CDR3 sequence is CASSQAGSSYEQYF. In nucleotides, the sequence is TGTGCCAGCAGCCAAGCGGGGAGCTCCTACGAGCAGTACTTC.